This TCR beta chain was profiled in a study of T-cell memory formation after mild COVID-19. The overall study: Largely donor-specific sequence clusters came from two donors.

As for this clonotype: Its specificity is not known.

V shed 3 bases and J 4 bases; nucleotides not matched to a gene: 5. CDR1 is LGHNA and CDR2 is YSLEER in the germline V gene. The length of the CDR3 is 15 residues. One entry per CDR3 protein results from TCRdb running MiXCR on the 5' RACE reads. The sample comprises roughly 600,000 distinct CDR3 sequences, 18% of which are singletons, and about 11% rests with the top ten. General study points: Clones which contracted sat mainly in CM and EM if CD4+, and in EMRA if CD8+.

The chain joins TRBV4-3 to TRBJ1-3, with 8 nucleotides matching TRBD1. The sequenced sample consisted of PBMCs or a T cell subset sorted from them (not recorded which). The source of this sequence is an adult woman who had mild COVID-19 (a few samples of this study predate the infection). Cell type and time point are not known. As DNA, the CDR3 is TGCGCCAGCAGCCAGAACAGGGGGTCAGGAAACACCATATATTTT. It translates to CASSQNRGSGNTIYF.